A selection of T cell receptor beta chains follows, all from one sample in a study of sequential checkpoint blockade in melanoma. Profiled with immunoSEQ multiplex PCR; TCRdb holds only in-frame clones, not every one. The repertoire holds 18,000 or so clones, with roughly four fifths as singletons. This specimen was CD8+ T cells sorted from blood (inferred from file names), taken from a patient given nivolumab and ipilimumab in sequence. The receptors stem from a human donor with melanoma. Both conserved end residues are part of each CDR3. Fields, in order: J gene, D gene, V gene, CDR3 length, clone size, CDR3 protein, CDR3 DNA. A D gene is named only where the DNA matches it firmly. Not all rows give a size; the values are once, few, many and, for expanded clones, a class.

J gene: TRBJ2-1; D gene: .; V gene: TRBV27; CDR3 length: 14; clone size: .; CDR3 protein: CASSSSGMANEQFF; CDR3 DNA: TGTGCCAGCAGTTCGTCCGGGATGGCCAATGAGCAGTTCTTC
J gene: TRBJ2-7; D gene: .; V gene: TRBV2; CDR3 length: 11; clone size: .; CDR3 protein: CASSQSYEQYF; CDR3 DNA: TGTGCCAGCAGTCAGTCCTACGAGCAGTACTTC
J gene: TRBJ2-1; D gene: .; V gene: TRBV7-9; CDR3 length: 16; clone size: .; CDR3 protein: CASSTIGRDLYNEQFF; CDR3 DNA: TGTGCCAGCAGCACCATAGGTCGGGATCTCTACAATGAGCAGTTCTTC
J gene: TRBJ2-3; D gene: TRBD2; V gene: TRBV7-2; CDR3 length: 18; clone size: .; CDR3 protein: CASSPSGRASRGTDTQYF; CDR3 DNA: TGTGCCAGCAGCCCTAGCGGGAGGGCCTCCCGAGGCACAGATACGCAGTATTTT
J gene: TRBJ1-5; D gene: .; V gene: TRBV4-1; CDR3 length: 17; clone size: .; CDR3 protein: CASSQDTTGFGNQPQHF; CDR3 DNA: TGCGCCAGCAGCCAAGACACGACAGGTTTTGGCAATCAGCCCCAGCATTTT
J gene: TRBJ2-1; D gene: TRBD2; V gene: TRBV7-9; CDR3 length: 16; clone size: .; CDR3 protein: CASSNRAGLNENEQFF; CDR3 DNA: TGTGCCAGCAGCAACCGAGCGGGGTTGAACGAAAATGAGCAGTTCTTC
J gene: TRBJ1-2; D gene: TRBD1; V gene: TRBV10-3; CDR3 length: 14; clone size: medium-sized; CDR3 protein: CATHPQTGWDGYTF; CDR3 DNA: TGTGCCACCCACCCCCAGACAGGGTGGGATGGCTACACCTTC
J gene: TRBJ2-3; D gene: .; V gene: TRBV13; CDR3 length: 15; clone size: .; CDR3 protein: CASSLVETGHDTQYF; CDR3 DNA: TGTGCCAGCAGCTTAGTGGAGACTGGACATGATACGCAGTATTTT
J gene: TRBJ2-7; D gene: TRBD1; V gene: TRBV25-1; CDR3 length: 14; clone size: .; CDR3 protein: CASRHPGGAYEQYF; CDR3 DNA: TGTGCCAGCAGACATCCAGGGGGCGCCTACGAGCAGTACTTC
J gene: TRBJ2-7; D gene: .; V gene: TRBV29-1; CDR3 length: 11; clone size: .; CDR3 protein: CSVEASLEQYF; CDR3 DNA: TGCAGCGTTGAAGCCTCTCTCGAGCAGTACTTC
J gene: TRBJ2-1; D gene: .; V gene: TRBV7-9; CDR3 length: 15; clone size: .; CDR3 protein: CASSAPRGSYNEQFF; CDR3 DNA: TGTGCCAGCAGCGCCCCCAGGGGTTCCTACAATGAGCAGTTCTTC
J gene: TRBJ2-7; D gene: .; V gene: TRBV27; CDR3 length: 13; clone size: .; CDR3 protein: CASSLGQTYEQYF; CDR3 DNA: TGTGCCAGCAGTTTAGGACAGACATACGAGCAGTACTTC
J gene: TRBJ2-6; D gene: .; V gene: TRBV13; CDR3 length: 17; clone size: .; CDR3 protein: CASSLGLRPTGANVLTF; CDR3 DNA: TGTGCCAGCAGCTTAGGACTACGTCCCACTGGGGCCAACGTCCTGACTTTC
J gene: TRBJ2-3; D gene: TRBD1; V gene: TRBV9; CDR3 length: 14; clone size: few; CDR3 protein: CASSAGQGPDTQYF; CDR3 DNA: TGTGCCAGCAGCGCCGGACAGGGGCCAGATACGCAGTATTTT
J gene: TRBJ2-7; D gene: TRBD2; V gene: TRBV4-1; CDR3 length: 14; clone size: .; CDR3 protein: CASSQTSGTYEQYF; CDR3 DNA: TGCGCCAGCAGCCAGACTAGCGGGACCTACGAGCAGTACTTC
J gene: TRBJ2-3; D gene: .; V gene: TRBV11-2; CDR3 length: 14; clone size: .; CDR3 protein: CASSPGSDTDTQYF; CDR3 DNA: TGTGCCAGCAGCCCAGGGTCAGACACAGATACGCAGTATTTT
J gene: TRBJ2-7; D gene: .; V gene: TRBV7-9; CDR3 length: 14; clone size: once; CDR3 protein: CASSSGLHQYEQYF; CDR3 DNA: TGTGCCAGCAGCTCCGGACTACACCAATACGAGCAGTACTTC
J gene: TRBJ2-7; D gene: TRBD1; V gene: TRBV9; CDR3 length: 15; clone size: .; CDR3 protein: CASSVGTGGGYEQYF; CDR3 DNA: TGTGCCAGCAGCGTAGGGACAGGGGGCGGCTACGAGCAGTACTTC
J gene: TRBJ2-7; D gene: TRBD1; V gene: TRBV14; CDR3 length: 13; clone size: .; CDR3 protein: CASSRIDRVEQYF; CDR3 DNA: TGTGCCAGCAGCCGGATCGACAGGGTCGAGCAGTACTTC
J gene: TRBJ1-3; D gene: .; V gene: TRBV2; CDR3 length: 16; clone size: .; CDR3 protein: CASSIPDSSSGNTIYF; CDR3 DNA: TGTGCCAGCAGTATACCTGACAGCAGCTCTGGAAACACCATATATTTT
J gene: TRBJ2-7; D gene: TRBD2; V gene: TRBV9; CDR3 length: 14; clone size: .; CDR3 protein: CASSVGLAEYEQYF; CDR3 DNA: TGTGCCAGCAGCGTAGGGCTAGCGGAATACGAGCAGTACTTC
J gene: TRBJ2-7; D gene: TRBD2; V gene: TRBV4-3; CDR3 length: 16; clone size: .; CDR3 protein: CASSQELLAGAYEQYF; CDR3 DNA: TGCGCCAGCAGCCAGGAACTCTTAGCGGGAGCCTACGAGCAGTACTTC
J gene: TRBJ1-2; D gene: .; V gene: TRBV27; CDR3 length: 13; clone size: .; CDR3 protein: CASSFSGYYGYTF; CDR3 DNA: TGTGCCAGCAGTTTCTCGGGATACTATGGCTACACCTTC
J gene: TRBJ1-1; D gene: TRBD1; V gene: TRBV23-1; CDR3 length: 15; clone size: .; CDR3 protein: CASSRPGQGWTEAFF; CDR3 DNA: TGCGCCAGCAGTCGCCCGGGACAGGGCTGGACTGAAGCTTTCTTT
J gene: TRBJ2-2; D gene: .; V gene: TRBV11-2; CDR3 length: 17; clone size: .; CDR3 protein: CASSLFSAGPNTGELFF; CDR3 DNA: TGTGCCAGCAGCTTGTTTTCGGCGGGGCCGAACACCGGGGAGCTGTTTTTT
J gene: TRBJ2-5; D gene: TRBD2; V gene: TRBV7-9; CDR3 length: 12; clone size: once; CDR3 protein: CASAGVEETQYF; CDR3 DNA: TGTGCCAGCGCGGGAGTCGAAGAGACCCAGTACTTC
J gene: TRBJ2-1; D gene: TRBD1; V gene: TRBV5-3; CDR3 length: 17; clone size: .; CDR3 protein: CARSYTTGTGGMDEQFF; CDR3 DNA: TGTGCCAGAAGCTACACAACCGGGACAGGGGGTATGGATGAGCAGTTCTTC
J gene: TRBJ2-1; D gene: .; V gene: TRBV12-5; CDR3 length: 12; clone size: few; CDR3 protein: CASGYHGNEQFF; CDR3 DNA: TGTGCTAGTGGTTACCACGGCAATGAGCAGTTCTTC
J gene: TRBJ2-3; D gene: TRBD2; V gene: TRBV6-4; CDR3 length: 17; clone size: .; CDR3 protein: CASSDSFSSGGTDTQYF; CDR3 DNA: TGTGCCAGCAGTGACTCGTTTTCTAGCGGGGGGACAGATACGCAGTATTTT
J gene: TRBJ2-7; D gene: TRBD1; V gene: TRBV9; CDR3 length: 15; clone size: .; CDR3 protein: CASSEETGKVNEQYF; CDR3 DNA: TGTGCCAGCAGCGAAGAGACAGGGAAAGTCAACGAGCAGTACTTC
J gene: TRBJ2-3; D gene: .; V gene: TRBV5-6; CDR3 length: 17; clone size: .; CDR3 protein: CASSEYALGVSTDTQYF; CDR3 DNA: TGTGCCAGCAGTGAATATGCGCTTGGAGTCAGCACAGATACGCAGTATTTT
J gene: TRBJ1-5; D gene: TRBD1; V gene: TRBV6-6; CDR3 length: 14; clone size: .; CDR3 protein: CASSPWDSREPQHF; CDR3 DNA: TGTGCCAGCAGTCCCTGGGACAGCAGGGAGCCCCAGCATTTT
J gene: TRBJ2-5; D gene: TRBD1; V gene: TRBV19; CDR3 length: 15; clone size: .; CDR3 protein: CASSPGGWEAETQYF; CDR3 DNA: TGTGCCAGTAGCCCAGGGGGTTGGGAAGCAGAGACCCAGTACTTC
J gene: TRBJ1-2; D gene: .; V gene: TRBV6-6; CDR3 length: 15; clone size: .; CDR3 protein: CASSYSTRDHYGYTF; CDR3 DNA: TGTGCCAGCAGTTACTCGACGAGGGATCACTATGGCTACACCTTC